The present T cell receptor beta chain was sequenced within a study of shared clonotypes between healthy human individuals. Sequencing was performed with immunoSEQ multiplex PCR; in TCRdb, only in-frame clones are kept and a portion is missing. This table has around 700,000 clones, roughly 73% appearing once. A note on this clone: Its antigen is not known.

Overall study findings and caveats: Between a few donors, naive CD4 clonotypes were shared at a level of about 5%.

Per germline, CDR1 SGHTA and CDR2 FQGNSA. Trimming at V came to 5 bases and at J to 8 bases, leaving 10 bases not matched to a gene. This CDR3 has 14 amino acids. The chain couples TRBV7-2 to TRBJ1-2; 8 bases align to TRBD1. The source is a woman aged 25 to 39 in good health. The specimen sequenced was memory CD4+ T cells sorted from blood. The subset: CD45RA-negative fraction. The CDR3 loop reads CASSPRQGLGGYTF. The CDR3 DNA reads as TGTGCCAGCAGCCCTCGACAGGGGCTGGGCGGCTACACCTTC.